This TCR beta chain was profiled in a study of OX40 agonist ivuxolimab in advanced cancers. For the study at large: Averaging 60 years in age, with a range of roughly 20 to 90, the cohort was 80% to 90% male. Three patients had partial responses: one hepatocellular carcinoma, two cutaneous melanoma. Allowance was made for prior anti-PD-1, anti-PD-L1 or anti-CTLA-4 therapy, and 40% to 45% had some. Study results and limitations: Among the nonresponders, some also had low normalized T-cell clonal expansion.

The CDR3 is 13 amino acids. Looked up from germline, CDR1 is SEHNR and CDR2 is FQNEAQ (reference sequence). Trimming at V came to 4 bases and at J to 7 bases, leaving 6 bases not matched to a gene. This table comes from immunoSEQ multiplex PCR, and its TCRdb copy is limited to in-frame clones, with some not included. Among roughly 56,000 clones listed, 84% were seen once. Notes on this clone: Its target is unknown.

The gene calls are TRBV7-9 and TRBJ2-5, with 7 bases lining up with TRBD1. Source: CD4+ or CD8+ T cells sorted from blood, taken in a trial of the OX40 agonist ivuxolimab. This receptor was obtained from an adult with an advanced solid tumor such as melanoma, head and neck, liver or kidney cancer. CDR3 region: CASSSGQWGTQYF. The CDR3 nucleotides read TGTGCCAGCAGCTCGGGACAGTGGGGGACCCAGTACTTC. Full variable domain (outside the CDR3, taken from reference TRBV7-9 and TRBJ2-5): DTGVSQNPRHKITKRGQNVTFRCDPISEHNRLYWYRQTLGQGPEFLTYFQNEAQLEKSRLLSDRFSAERPKGSFSTLEIQRTEQGDSAMYLCASSSGQWGTQYFGPGTRLLVL.